This TCR beta chain is from a study of T cells after yellow fever vaccination. Study as a whole: SMART-Seq v4 Ultra Low Input served to prepare low-cell-number fractions.

Template switching by 5'RACE produced TCR cDNA, adding a universal primer site and UMIs. MiXCR, run by TCRdb on the 5' RACE reads, gives a single entry per CDR3 protein. The sample lists some 390,000 distinct CDR3 sequences; around 6.4% were seen once. Study-level points and caveats: Only a small proportion of the clonotypes turned up in both the CD4 and the CD8 compartments, likely arising from convergent recombination. Faster peaking, at day 5 versus 15, marked a secondary response that was weaker.

This clonotype turned up a few times. Its antigen is still unknown. In germline, CDR1 is DFQATT, CDR2 SNEGSKA (reference sequence). Trimming left V 7 bases short and J 6 bases short, with 12 bases between. The CDR3 is 11 amino acids. This TCR was recovered from a man aged 25 to 40 who received the YFV17D yellow fever vaccine. The chain uses TRBV20-1 and TRBJ1-2; D might be TRBD1 (5 bases). This sample comprised PBMCs, obtained 5 days after the yellow fever booster vaccination. The CDR3 sequence: CSVGGGHGYTF. The CDR3 DNA reads TGCAGTGTGGGGGGAGGGCATGGCTACACCTTC.